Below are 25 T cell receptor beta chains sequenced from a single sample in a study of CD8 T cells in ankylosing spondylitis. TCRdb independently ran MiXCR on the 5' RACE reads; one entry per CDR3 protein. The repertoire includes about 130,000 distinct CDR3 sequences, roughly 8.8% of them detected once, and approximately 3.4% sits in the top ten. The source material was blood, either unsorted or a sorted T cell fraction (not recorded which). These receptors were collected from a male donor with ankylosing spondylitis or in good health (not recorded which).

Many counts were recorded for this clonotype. The CDR3 sequence: CASSLRAAGVSSYNSPLHF. DNA of the CDR3: TGCGCCAGCAGCTTAAGGGCGGCCGGTGTCAGCTCCTATAATTCACCCCTCCACTTT. The gene calls are TRBV5-1 and TRBJ1-6; no definite D call. The CDR3 sequence is 19 residues long. V was cut by 2 bases and J by 0 bases, with 18 bases left in between. Germline V CDR1 and CDR2: SGHRS, YFSETQ.

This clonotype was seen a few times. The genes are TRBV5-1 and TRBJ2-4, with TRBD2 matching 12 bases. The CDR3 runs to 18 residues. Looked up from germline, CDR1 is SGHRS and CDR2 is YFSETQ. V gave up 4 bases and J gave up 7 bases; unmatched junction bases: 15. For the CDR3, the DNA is TGCGCCAGCAGCAGGAGGGATCAGACTAGCGGGAGTTTCAACATTCAGTACTTC. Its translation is CASSRRDQTSGSFNIQYF. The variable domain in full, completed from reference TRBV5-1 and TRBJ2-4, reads KAGVTQTPRYLIKTRGQQVTLSCSPISGHRSVSWYQQTPGQGLQFLFEYFSETQRNKGNFPGRFSGRQFSNSRSEMNVSTLELGDSALYLCASSRRDQTSGSFNIQYFGAGTRLSVL.

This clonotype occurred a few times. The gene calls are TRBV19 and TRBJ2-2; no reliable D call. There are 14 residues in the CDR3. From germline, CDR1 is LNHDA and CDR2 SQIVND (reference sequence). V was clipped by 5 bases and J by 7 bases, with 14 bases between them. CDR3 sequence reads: CASSPGRVGGELFF. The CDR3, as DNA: TGTGCCAGTAGTCCCGGACGGGTCGGCGGGGAGCTGTTTTTT.

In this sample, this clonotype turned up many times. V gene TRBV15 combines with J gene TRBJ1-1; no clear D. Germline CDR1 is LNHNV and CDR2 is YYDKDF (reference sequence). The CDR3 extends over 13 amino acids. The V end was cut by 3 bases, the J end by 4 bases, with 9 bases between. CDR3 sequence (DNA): TGTGCCACCAGCAGCCACAAGGGCACTGAAGCTTTCTTT. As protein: CATSSHKGTEAFF.

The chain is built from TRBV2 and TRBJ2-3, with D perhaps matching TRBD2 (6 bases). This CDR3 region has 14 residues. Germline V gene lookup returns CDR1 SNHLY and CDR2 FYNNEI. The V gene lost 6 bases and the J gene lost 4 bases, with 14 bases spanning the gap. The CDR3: CASSSEGQPDTQYF. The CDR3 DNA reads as TGTGCCAGCAGCTCGGAGGGCCAGCCAGATACGCAGTATTTT. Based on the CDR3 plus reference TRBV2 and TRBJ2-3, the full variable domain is EPEVTQTPSHQVTQMGQEVILRCVPISNHLYFYWYRQILGQKVEFLVSFYNNEISEKSEIFDDQFSVERPDGSNFTLKIRSTKLEDSAMYFCASSSEGQPDTQYFGPGTRLTVL.

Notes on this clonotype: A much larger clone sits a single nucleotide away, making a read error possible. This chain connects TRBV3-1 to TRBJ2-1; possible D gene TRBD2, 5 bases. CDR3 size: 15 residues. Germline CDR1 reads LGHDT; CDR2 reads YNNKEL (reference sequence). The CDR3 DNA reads TGTGCCACCAGCCAGAGGCTAGCCCAGGCTTCGGAGCAGTTCTTC. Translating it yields CATSQRLAQASEQFF.

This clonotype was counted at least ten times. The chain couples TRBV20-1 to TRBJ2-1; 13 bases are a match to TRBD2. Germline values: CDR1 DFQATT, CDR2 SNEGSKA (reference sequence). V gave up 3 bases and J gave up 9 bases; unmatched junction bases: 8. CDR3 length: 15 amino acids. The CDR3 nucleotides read TGCAGTGCTAGGCCCACTAGCGGGAGGGCCAGTGAGCAGTTCTTC. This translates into CSARPTSGRASEQFF.

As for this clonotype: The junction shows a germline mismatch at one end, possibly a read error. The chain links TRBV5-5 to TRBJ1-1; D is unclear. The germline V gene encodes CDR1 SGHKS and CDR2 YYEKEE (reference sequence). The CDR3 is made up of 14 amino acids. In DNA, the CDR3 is TGTGCCAGCAGCTTGCACCAGGTGAACACTGGAGCTTTCTTT. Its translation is CASSLHQVNTGAFF.

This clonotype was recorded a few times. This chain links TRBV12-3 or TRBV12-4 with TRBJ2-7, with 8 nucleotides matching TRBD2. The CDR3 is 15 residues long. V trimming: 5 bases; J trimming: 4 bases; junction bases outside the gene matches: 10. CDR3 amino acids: CASSTGTSRDYEQYF. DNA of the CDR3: TGTGCCAGCAGTACCGGGACTAGTAGGGATTACGAGCAGTACTTC.

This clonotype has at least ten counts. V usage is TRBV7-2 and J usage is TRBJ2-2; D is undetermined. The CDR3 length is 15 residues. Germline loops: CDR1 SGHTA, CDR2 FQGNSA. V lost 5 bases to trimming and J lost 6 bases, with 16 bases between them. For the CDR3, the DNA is TGTGCCAGCAGCATTCCGGGTCTGTACGCCGGGGAGCTGTTTTTT. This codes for CASSIPGLYAGELFF. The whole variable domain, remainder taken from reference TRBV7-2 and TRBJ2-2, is GAGVSQSPSNKVTEKGKDVELRCDPISGHTALYWYRQSLGQGLEFLIYFQGNSAPDKSGLPSDRFSAERTGGSVSTLTIQRTQQEDSAVYLCASSIPGLYAGELFFGEGSRLTVL.

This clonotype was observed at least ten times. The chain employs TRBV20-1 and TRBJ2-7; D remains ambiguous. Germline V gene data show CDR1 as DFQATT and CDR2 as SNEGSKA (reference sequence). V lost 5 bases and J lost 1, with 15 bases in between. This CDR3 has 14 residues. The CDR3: CSAWDSQSSYEQYF. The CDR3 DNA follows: TGCAGTGCTTGGGATTCCCAATCTTCCTACGAGCAGTACTTC.

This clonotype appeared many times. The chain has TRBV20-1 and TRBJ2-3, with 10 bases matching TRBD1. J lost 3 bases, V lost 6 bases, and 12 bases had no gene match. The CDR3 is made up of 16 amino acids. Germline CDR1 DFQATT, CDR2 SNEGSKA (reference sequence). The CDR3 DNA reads TGCAGTGCGTTCAGAAGACAGGGGGCTACTACAGATACGCAGTATTTT. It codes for CSAFRRQGATTDTQYF.

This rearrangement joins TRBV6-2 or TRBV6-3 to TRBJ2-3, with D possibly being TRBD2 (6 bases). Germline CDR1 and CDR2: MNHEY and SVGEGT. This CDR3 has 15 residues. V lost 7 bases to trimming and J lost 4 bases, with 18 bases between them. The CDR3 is CASTLTGSGPDTQYF. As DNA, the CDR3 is TGTGCCAGCACCCTGACCGGGAGTGGGCCAGATACGCAGTATTTT.

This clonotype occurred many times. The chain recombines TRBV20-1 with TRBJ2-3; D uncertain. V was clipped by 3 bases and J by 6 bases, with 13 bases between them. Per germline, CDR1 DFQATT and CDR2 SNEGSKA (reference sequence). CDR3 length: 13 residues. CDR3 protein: CSASLTGIDTQYF. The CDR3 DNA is TGCAGTGCTAGTCTTACCGGTATCGATACGCAGTATTTT.

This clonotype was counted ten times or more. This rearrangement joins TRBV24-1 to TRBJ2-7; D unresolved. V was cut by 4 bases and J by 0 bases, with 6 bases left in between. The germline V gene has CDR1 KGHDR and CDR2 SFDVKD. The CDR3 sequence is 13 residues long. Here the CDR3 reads CATSEIGSYEQYF. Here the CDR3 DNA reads TGTGCCACCAGTGAAATAGGCTCCTACGAGCAGTACTTC.

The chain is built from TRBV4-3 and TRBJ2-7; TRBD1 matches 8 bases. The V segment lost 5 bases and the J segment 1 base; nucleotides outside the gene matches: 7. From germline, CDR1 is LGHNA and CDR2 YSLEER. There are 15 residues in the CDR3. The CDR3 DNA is TGCGCCAGCAGCGCAGGACAGGGCCCTTCCTACGAGCAGTACTTC. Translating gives CASSAGQGPSYEQYF.

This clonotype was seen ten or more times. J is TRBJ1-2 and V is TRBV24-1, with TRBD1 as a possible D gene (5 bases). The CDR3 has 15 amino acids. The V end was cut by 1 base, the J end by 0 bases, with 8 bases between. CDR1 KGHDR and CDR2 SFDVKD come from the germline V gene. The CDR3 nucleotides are TGTGCCACCAGTGATTTTGGGGCGGCTAACTATGGCTACACCTTC. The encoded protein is CATSDFGAANYGYTF.

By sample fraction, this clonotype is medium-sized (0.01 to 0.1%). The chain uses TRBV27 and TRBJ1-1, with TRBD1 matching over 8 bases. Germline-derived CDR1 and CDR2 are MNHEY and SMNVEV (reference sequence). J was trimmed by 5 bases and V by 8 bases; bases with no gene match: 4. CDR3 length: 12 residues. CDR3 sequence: CASGQGGTEAFF. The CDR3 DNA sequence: TGTGCCAGCGGACAGGGAGGTACTGAAGCTTTCTTT.

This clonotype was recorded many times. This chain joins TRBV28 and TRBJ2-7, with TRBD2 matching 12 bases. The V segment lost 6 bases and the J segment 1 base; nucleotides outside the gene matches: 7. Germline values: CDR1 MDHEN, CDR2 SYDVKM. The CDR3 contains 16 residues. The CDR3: CASSSPGLAGSYEQYF. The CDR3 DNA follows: TGTGCCAGCAGCTCCCCTGGACTAGCGGGGTCCTACGAGCAGTACTTC.

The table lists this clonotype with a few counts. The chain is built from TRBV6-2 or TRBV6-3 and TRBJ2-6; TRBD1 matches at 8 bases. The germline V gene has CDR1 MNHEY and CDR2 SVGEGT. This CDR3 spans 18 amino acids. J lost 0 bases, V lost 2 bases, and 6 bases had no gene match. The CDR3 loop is CASSYLGQASSGANVLTF. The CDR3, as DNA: TGTGCCAGCAGTTACCTGGGACAGGCAAGCTCTGGGGCCAACGTCCTGACTTTC.

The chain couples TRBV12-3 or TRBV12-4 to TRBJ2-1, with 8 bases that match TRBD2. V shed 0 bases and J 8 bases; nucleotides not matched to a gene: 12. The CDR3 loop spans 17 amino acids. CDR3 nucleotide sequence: TGTGCCAGCAGTTTAGCGCTCGGGACTAGAGAGTTCGATGAGCAGTTCTTC. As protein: CASSLALGTREFDEQFF.

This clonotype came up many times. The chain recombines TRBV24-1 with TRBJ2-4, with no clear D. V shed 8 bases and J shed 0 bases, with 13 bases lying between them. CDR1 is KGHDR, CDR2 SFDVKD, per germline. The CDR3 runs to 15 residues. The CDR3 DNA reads TGTGCCACCACCCTTCGACGGCTAGCCAAAAACATTCAGTACTTC. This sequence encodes CATTLRRLAKNIQYF.

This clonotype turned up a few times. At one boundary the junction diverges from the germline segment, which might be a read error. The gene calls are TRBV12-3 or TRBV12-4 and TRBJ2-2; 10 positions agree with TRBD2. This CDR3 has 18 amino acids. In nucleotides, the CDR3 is TGTGCCCGCAGTTTTACTAGCGGGACGAATGTCCGACCCGGGGAGCTGTTTTTT. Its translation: CARSFTSGTNVRPGELFF.

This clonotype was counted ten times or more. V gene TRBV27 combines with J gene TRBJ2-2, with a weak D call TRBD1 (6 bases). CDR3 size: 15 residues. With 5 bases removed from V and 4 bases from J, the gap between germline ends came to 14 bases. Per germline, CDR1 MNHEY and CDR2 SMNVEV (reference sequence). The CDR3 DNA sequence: TGTGCCAGCAGTACCACAGGGCCGGGCACCGGGGAGCTGTTTTTT. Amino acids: CASSTTGPGTGELFF.

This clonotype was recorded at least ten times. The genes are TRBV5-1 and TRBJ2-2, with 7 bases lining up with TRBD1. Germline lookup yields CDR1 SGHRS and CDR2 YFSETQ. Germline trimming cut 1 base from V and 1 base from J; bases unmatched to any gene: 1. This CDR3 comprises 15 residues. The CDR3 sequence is CASSLRQGNTGELFF. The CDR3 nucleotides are TGCGCCAGCAGCTTGCGACAGGGGAACACCGGGGAGCTGTTTTTT.